These T cell receptor beta chains were read from a single sample in a study of blood T cells in healthy people across ages. From the 5' RACE reads, TCRdb called clonotypes with MiXCR, one entry per CDR3 protein. The sample records fewer than 800,000 distinct CDR3 sequences, approximately 49% being singletons. The sequencing input was blood. The receptors here all came from a woman aged 55-75 years in good health. CDR3s include the opening cysteine and the closing phenylalanine or tryptophan. Fields, in order: D gene, J gene, clone size, V gene, CDR3 protein, CDR3 DNA. D genes are given only for firm matches. Where a row states a size, it is once, few, many or the class of an expanded clone; other rows omit it.

. | TRBJ1-1 | . | TRBV11-2 | CASSVLGEAFF | TGTGCCAGCAGCGTCTTAGGAGAAGCTTTCTTT
. | TRBJ2-7 | . | TRBV7-2 | CASSVGGALDEQYF | TGTGCCAGCAGCGTAGGGGGGGCGTTGGACGAGCAGTACTTC
TRBD2 | TRBJ2-5 | . | TRBV4-3 | CASSQSPSGGFQETQYF | TGCGCCAGCAGCCAGTCCCCTAGCGGGGGATTCCAAGAGACCCAGTACTTC
TRBD2 | TRBJ2-5 | . | TRBV4-2 | CASSLRTSGSQEAQYF | TGTGCCAGCAGCCTCAGGACTAGCGGGAGCCAGGAGGCCCAGTACTTC
TRBD2 | TRBJ2-3 | . | TRBV28 | CASRHRTSGRRTDTQYF | TGTGCCAGCAGGCACCGGACTAGCGGGAGAAGGACAGATACGCAGTATTTT
. | TRBJ2-1 | . | TRBV7-2 | CASSSVDLKNNEQFF | TGTGCCAGCAGCTCCGTTGATCTCAAGAACAATGAGCAGTTCTTC
TRBD1 | TRBJ2-5 | . | TRBV18 | CASSATGGSRETQYF | TGTGCCAGCTCAGCGACAGGGGGCTCGAGAGAGACCCAGTACTTC
TRBD1 | TRBJ1-1 | . | TRBV29-1 | CSVGRDRGAFF | TGCAGCGTTGGCCGGGACAGGGGAGCTTTCTTT
. | TRBJ2-3 | few | TRBV7-8 | CASSLDFDRPATPHTQYF | TGTGCCAGCAGCTTAGACTTTGACAGACCGGCTACACCTCATACGCAGTATTTT
. | TRBJ2-7 | . | TRBV20-1 | CSASLNFYEQYF | TGCAGTGCTTCGCTTAATTTTTACGAGCAGTACTTC
. | TRBJ2-3 | . | TRBV2 | CASKRVSTDTQYF | TGTGCCAGCAAACGGGTGAGCACAGATACGCAGTATTTT
TRBD2 | TRBJ2-4 | . | TRBV6-6 | CASSPLAGIKNIQYF | TGTGCCAGCAGCCCCCTAGCGGGAATCAAAAACATTCAGTACTTC
. | TRBJ2-7 | few | TRBV4-2 | CASSQAEDYEQYF | TGTGCCAGCAGCCAAGCGGAGGACTACGAGCAGTACTTC
. | TRBJ1-4 | . | TRBV18 | CASSPGLATNEKLFF | TGTGCCAGCTCACCGGGGCTTGCAACTAATGAAAAACTGTTTTTT
TRBD1 | TRBJ2-1 | . | TRBV27 | CASSLYLPDRSHNEQFF | TGTGCCAGCAGTTTATATCTCCCGGACAGGTCCCACAATGAGCAGTTCTTC
. | TRBJ2-1 | . | TRBV10-3 | CAISESKQSNNEQFF | TGTGCCATCAGTGAGTCAAAGCAGAGTAACAATGAGCAGTTCTTC
TRBD2 | TRBJ2-7 | once | TRBV7-7 | CASSPIAGGHSYNEQYF | TGTGCTAGCAGCCCAATAGCGGGAGGGCACTCCTACAATGAGCAGTACTTC
. | TRBJ2-1 | . | TRBV6-1 | CASSAQGQGGRRTSGDEQFF | TGTGCCAGCAGTGCGCAAGGGCAGGGAGGTCGGAGGACTTCGGGAGATGAGCAGTTCTTC
TRBD2 | TRBJ2-7 | many | TRBV29-1 | CSVGTSEAYEQYF | TGCAGCGTGGGGACTAGCGAAGCCTACGAGCAGTACTTC
. | TRBJ2-1 | . | TRBV10-3 | CAISAAESSYNEQFF | TGTGCCATCAGCGCCGCAGAGAGCTCCTACAATGAGCAGTTCTTC
TRBD2 | TRBJ2-7 | many | TRBV7-2 | CASSDGLASSYEQYF | TGTGCCAGCAGCGATGGACTAGCGAGCTCCTACGAGCAGTACTTC
TRBD2 | TRBJ2-1 | . | TRBV29-1 | CSGLAGSSYNEQFF | TGCAGCGGTTTAGCGGGGAGCTCCTACAATGAGCAGTTCTTC
. | TRBJ2-6 | . | TRBV6-5 | CATQPLGGANVLTF | TGTGCCACCCAGCCTTTAGGTGGGGCCAACGTCCTGACTTTC
TRBD1 | TRBJ1-1 | . | TRBV20-1 | CSASNQGAVANTEAFF | TGCAGTGCTAGTAACCAGGGGGCGGTCGCGAACACTGAAGCTTTCTTT
. | TRBJ2-7 | . | TRBV6-1 | CASRAASNYEQYF | TGTGCCAGCAGGGCAGCATCGAACTACGAGCAGTACTTC
TRBD2 | TRBJ2-1 | . | TRBV7-9 | CASSLEGSGSEQFF | TGTGCCAGCAGCTTAGAAGGTAGCGGGAGTGAGCAGTTCTTC
. | TRBJ2-1 | . | TRBV6-2/TRBV6-3 | CASINGWGEQFF | TGTGCCAGCATCAACGGGTGGGGTGAGCAGTTCTTC
TRBD1 | TRBJ1-2 | . | TRBV27 | CASSFRQGSNYGYTF | TGTGCCAGCAGTTTCAGACAGGGCAGCAACTATGGCTACACCTTC
. | TRBJ2-1 | few | TRBV29-1 | CSVGASVTNEQFF | TGCAGCGTTGGGGCCTCCGTAACAAATGAGCAGTTCTTC
. | TRBJ2-5 | . | TRBV18 | CASSPLREETQYF | TGTGCCAGCTCACCCCTTAGGGAAGAGACCCAGTACTTC
. | TRBJ1-5 | . | TRBV12-3/TRBV12-4 | CASSLAAGFSNQPQHF | TGTGCCAGCAGTTTAGCGGCAGGGTTTTCCAATCAGCCCCAGCATTTT
. | TRBJ2-5 | . | TRBV28 | CASRLNQETQYF | TGTGCCAGCAGGCTCAACCAAGAGACCCAGTACTTC
TRBD2 | TRBJ2-7 | . | TRBV5-6 | CASSLGGLAQGEQYF | TGTGCCAGCAGCTTGGGGGGACTAGCGCAAGGCGAGCAGTACTTC
. | TRBJ2-7 | . | TRBV4-2 | CASSGGPGYSYEQYF | TGTGCCAGCAGCGGAGGCCCGGGCTACTCCTACGAGCAGTACTTC
TRBD1 | TRBJ1-1 | . | TRBV29-1 | CSARQGSNTGAFF | TGCAGCGCACGACAGGGCTCAAACACTGGAGCTTTCTTT
. | TRBJ2-3 | few | TRBV28 | CASSARLGGTDTQYF | TGTGCCAGCAGTGCCCGACTTGGGGGGACAGATACGCAGTATTTT
TRBD2 | TRBJ2-1 | . | TRBV10-3 | CAISEQRGSYNEQFF | TGTGCCATCAGTGAGCAGCGGGGGTCCTACAATGAGCAGTTCTTC
. | TRBJ2-7 | . | TRBV29-1 | CSVERGNSYNEQYF | TGCAGCGTTGAAAGAGGGAACAGCTACAATGAGCAGTACTTC
. | TRBJ2-5 | . | TRBV2 | CASRVRGETQYF | TGTGCCAGCAGGGTCAGGGGCGAGACCCAGTACTTC
. | TRBJ1-6 | . | TRBV2 | CASSEHKTDSPLHF | TGTGCCAGCAGTGAGCACAAGACGGATTCACCCCTCCACTTT
TRBD1 | TRBJ1-5 | . | TRBV7-2 | CASSFRGGQPQHF | TGTGCCAGCAGCTTCAGGGGGGGTCAGCCCCAGCATTTT
. | TRBJ1-4 | . | TRBV15 | CATSMQGSEKLFF | TGTGCCACCAGCATGCAGGGGAGTGAAAAACTGTTTTTT
. | TRBJ2-1 | . | TRBV24-1 | CATSDGGGVWEQFF | TGTGCCACCAGTGATGGCGGTGGGGTCTGGGAGCAGTTCTTC
. | TRBJ2-7 | few | TRBV5-1 | CASRAGLDNNEQYF | TGCGCCAGCCGTGCGGGACTGGATAACAATGAGCAGTACTTC
. | TRBJ2-5 | . | TRBV20-1 | CSAMENRQETQYF | TGCAGTGCTATGGAGAACCGCCAAGAGACCCAGTACTTC
TRBD1 | TRBJ2-1 | . | TRBV7-2 | CASSLVAGTGTYEQFF | TGTGCCAGCAGCCTAGTTGCCGGGACAGGAACCTACGAGCAGTTCTTC
. | TRBJ1-2 | few | TRBV15 | CATSSGLGIPQGGYTF | TGTGCCACCAGCAGTGGCCTCGGCATTCCCCAAGGAGGCTACACCTTC
TRBD1 | TRBJ2-3 | . | TRBV7-9 | CASSSDRVTDTQYF | TGTGCCAGCAGCTCGGACAGGGTAACAGATACGCAGTATTTT
TRBD2 | TRBJ2-7 | . | TRBV6-2/TRBV6-3 | CASSDRTSSCEQYF | TGTGCCAGCAGTGACAGGACTAGCAGCTGCGAGCAGTACTTC
. | TRBJ2-7 | few | TRBV29-1 | CSVGRVLGYEQYF | TGCAGCGTTGGCAGGGTTTTAGGCTACGAGCAGTACTTC
TRBD2 | TRBJ2-1 | . | TRBV10-3 | CAICKAGDYNEQFF | TGTGCCATATGCAAAGCGGGGGACTACAATGAGCAGTTCTTC
. | TRBJ2-1 | few | TRBV7-8 | CASSSQGAGVGNEQFF | TGTGCCAGCAGCTCCCAGGGGGCGGGAGTAGGCAATGAGCAGTTCTTC